Following are 15 T cell receptor beta chains from one sample sequenced in a study of ipilimumab plus nivolumab after autologous stem cell transplantation (dated by TCRdb to the early 2020s). Library generation was performed with the immunoSEQ multiplex PCR assay. Drawn from immuneACCESS, this table holds only the in-frame rearrangements with V and J called that TCRdb kept. Clones are partly lost; checked studies trace under half to an unresolved V gene and leave the rest unexplained. This sample has a few thousand clones in its table, and around four fifths of those were observed once. Together, the top ten hold about a sixth of the sample. The sequencing used PBMCs, collected in a trial of ipilimumab plus nivolumab as post-transplant consolidation. The receptors stem from a male donor with multiple myeloma.

The V call is TRBV6-1, the J call TRBJ1-2; no clear D. The CDR3 spans 13 residues. The germline V gene has CDR1 MNHNS and CDR2 SASEGT. V was cut by 5 bases and J by 6 bases, with 13 bases left in between. The CDR3 nucleotides are TGTGCCAGCAGTCGAACGGGCGGGGATGGCTACACCTTC. It translates to CASSRTGGDGYTF.

Of note for this clone: Since a far larger clone is one base different, this is likely a read error. The sample has other DNA sequences that encode this CDR3 too. The rearrangement uses TRBV4-2 and TRBJ2-1, with D maybe TRBD2 (5 bases). The germline gives CDR1 LGHNA, CDR2 YNFKEQ. The CDR3 contains 12 residues. V lost 5 bases and J 7 bases, leaving 9 bases between the germline ends. This chain's CDR3 is CASSLRGNEQFF. CDR3 nucleotides: TGTGCCAGCAGCTTGCGCGGGAATGAGCAGTTCTTC.

CDR3 protein: CSAFGNSPLHF. The CDR3 DNA reads as TGCAGTGCTTTCGGGAATTCACCCCTCCACTTT. The rearrangement uses TRBV20-1 and TRBJ1-6; D ambiguous. In germline, CDR1 is DFQATT, CDR2 SNEGSKA (reference sequence). The CDR3 has 11 residues. V dropped 5 bases and J dropped 7 bases, with 6 bases sitting between them.

The chain has TRBV7-3 and TRBJ2-4; 12 bases fit TRBD2. Germline-derived CDR1 and CDR2 are SGHTA and FQGTGA. Trimming took 5 bases from V and 7 from J; bases not matched to a gene: 3. The CDR3 consists of 14 residues. In DNA form, the CDR3 reads TGTGCCAGCAGCCCCGGGACTAGCGGGAACATTCAGTACTTC. Protein sequence: CASSPGTSGNIQYF.

The chain uses TRBV11-2 and TRBJ2-2; 7 positions agree with TRBD1. From germline, CDR1 is SGHAT and CDR2 FQNNGV. V shed 4 bases, J shed 6 bases, and the junction held 11 bases outside the gene matches. The CDR3 totals 16 residues. The CDR3 nucleotides read TGTGCCAGCAGCTCCAAGACAGGGATGACGGCCGGGGAGCTGTTTTTT. It yields the protein CASSSKTGMTAGELFF.

The rearrangement joins TRBV5-4 to TRBJ2-2; D possibly uses TRBD1 or TRBD2 (6 bases each). Per germline, CDR1 SGHNT and CDR2 YYREEE (reference sequence). The CDR3 is made up of 14 amino acids. Trimming shortened V by 3 bases and J by 5 bases, and 11 bases separated the two germline ends. The DNA of the CDR3 is TGTGCCAGCAGCTCGAGGAGGGGGACCGGGGAGCTGTTTTTT. Translation gives CASSSRRGTGELFF.

This clone came up once. This chain uses TRBV18 with TRBJ2-3; 10 nucleotides align to TRBD2. V lost 3 bases and J lost 6; bases outside the gene matches: 6. The CDR3 sequence is 15 residues long. From germline, CDR1 is KGHSH and CDR2 LQKENI. CDR3 sequence: CASSPLLAGTDTQYF. The CDR3 DNA sequence: TGTGCCAGCTCACCGCTACTAGCGGGGACGGATACGCAGTATTTT.

The chain combines TRBV7-2 with TRBJ2-7, with 8 nucleotides matching TRBD1. The CDR3 is made up of 19 amino acids. The germline CDR1 and CDR2 sequences are SGHTA and FQGNSA. J gave up 4 bases and V 3 bases, and 20 bases lay outside the gene matches. The CDR3 bases are TGTGCCAGCAGCTTGGTCCGCTGGGGGATAGGGCAGGGGGCTTACGAGCAGTACTTC. Translated, it gives CASSLVRWGIGQGAYEQYF.

The chain joins TRBV6-5 to TRBJ1-6; D may be TRBD1 (5 bases). The CDR3 loop spans 13 amino acids. CDR1 MNHEY and CDR2 SVGAGI come from the germline V gene. Trimming took 4 bases from V and 12 from J, leaving 13 bases between them. The CDR3 region is CASSSPPRGPLHF. In DNA form, the CDR3 reads TGTGCCAGCAGTTCACCTCCGAGGGGACCCCTCCACTTT.

The chain joins TRBV6-6 to TRBJ1-3; D gene uncertain. Trimming removed 6 bases at V and 4 bases at J, with 7 bases between. CDR3 length equals 12 residues. The germline CDR1 and CDR2 sequences are MNHNY and SVGAGI (reference sequence). For the CDR3, the DNA is TGTGCCAGCAGCCCTACGGGAAACACCATATATTTT. Residues: CASSPTGNTIYF.

The chain couples TRBV23-1 to TRBJ1-4; D call uncertain. TRBV23-1 falls under the ORF class, with uncertain function. The CDR3 sequence is 15 residues long. The V and J ends lost 2 bases and 5 bases respectively, with 12 bases between them. The CDR3 DNA is TGCGCCAGCAGTCAAAGGACGGTCAAAAATGAAAAACTGTTTTTT. As protein: CASSQRTVKNEKLFF.

This clone appeared once. CDR3 region: CSVVDSHAEQYF. CDR3 DNA: TGCAGCGTTGTCGACAGCCATGCGGAGCAGTACTTC. The chain recombines TRBV29-1 with TRBJ2-7; D possibly corresponds to TRBD1 (5 bases). This CDR3 comprises 12 residues. Trimming removed 4 bases at V and 7 bases at J, with 14 bases between. Germline CDR1 is SQVTM and CDR2 is ANQGSEA.

The rearrangement joins TRBV7-2 to TRBJ1-2, with 8 nucleotides matching TRBD1. The CDR3 has 15 residues. J was trimmed by 6 bases and V by 1 base; bases with no gene match: 7. CDR1 SGHTA and CDR2 FQGNSA come from the germline V gene. This CDR3 reads CASSLVGEGQDGYTF. The DNA of the CDR3 is TGTGCCAGCAGCTTAGTTGGGGAGGGACAGGATGGCTACACCTTC.

The sample holds one count of this clone. This chain uses TRBV18 with TRBJ2-7; TRBD2 aligns across 15 bases. The CDR3 totals 16 residues. With 3 bases clipped from V and 7 bases from J, the junction kept 7 bases outside the gene matches. Per the germline V gene, CDR1 is KGHSH and CDR2 is LQKENI. The CDR3 DNA sequence: TGTGCCAGCTCACCCCCGGGACTAGCGGGGGGCGGTGAGCAGTACTTC. The encoded protein is CASSPPGLAGGGEQYF. Together with reference TRBV18 and TRBJ2-7, the CDR3 gives the full variable domain: NAGVMQNPRHLVRRRGQEARLRCSPMKGHSHVYWYRQLPEEGLKFMVYLQKENIIDESGMPKERFSAEFPKEGPSILRIQQVVRGDSAAYFCASSPPGLAGGGEQYFGPGTRLTVT.

The gene calls are TRBV7-9 and TRBJ1-1; unclear D gene. Germline V gives CDR1 SEHNR, CDR2 FQNEAQ (reference sequence). V was cut by 3 bases and J by 1 base, with 9 bases left in between. The CDR3 covers 14 residues. The CDR3 DNA sequence: TGTGCCAGCAGCTTCAGCCGTGGGAACACTGAAGCTTTCTTT. It specifies CASSFSRGNTEAFF.